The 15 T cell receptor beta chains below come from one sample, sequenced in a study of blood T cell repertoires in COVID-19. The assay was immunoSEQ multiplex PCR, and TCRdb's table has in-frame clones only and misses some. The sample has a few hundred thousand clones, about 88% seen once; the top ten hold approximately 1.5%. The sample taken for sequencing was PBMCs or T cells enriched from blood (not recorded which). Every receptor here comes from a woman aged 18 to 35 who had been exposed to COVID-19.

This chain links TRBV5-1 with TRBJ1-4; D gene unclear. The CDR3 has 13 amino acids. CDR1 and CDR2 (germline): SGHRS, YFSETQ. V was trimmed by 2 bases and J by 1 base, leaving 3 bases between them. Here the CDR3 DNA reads TGCGCCAGCAGCTTCGGAACTAATGAAAAACTGTTTTTT. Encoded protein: CASSFGTNEKLFF.

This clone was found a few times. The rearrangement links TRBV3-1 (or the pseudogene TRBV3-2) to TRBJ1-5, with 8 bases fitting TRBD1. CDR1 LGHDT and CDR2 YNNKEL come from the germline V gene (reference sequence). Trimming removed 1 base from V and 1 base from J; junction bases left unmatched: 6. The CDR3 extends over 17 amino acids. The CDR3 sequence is CASSQGSGGPSNQPQHF. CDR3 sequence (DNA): TGTGCCAGCAGCCAAGGCTCAGGGGGCCCCAGCAATCAGCCCCAGCATTTT.

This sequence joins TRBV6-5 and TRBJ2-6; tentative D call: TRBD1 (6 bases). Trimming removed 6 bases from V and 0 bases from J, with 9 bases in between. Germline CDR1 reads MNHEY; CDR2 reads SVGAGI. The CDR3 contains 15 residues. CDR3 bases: TGTGCCAGCAGAACACAGGGCTCTGGGGCCAACGTCCTGACTTTC. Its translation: CASRTQGSGANVLTF.

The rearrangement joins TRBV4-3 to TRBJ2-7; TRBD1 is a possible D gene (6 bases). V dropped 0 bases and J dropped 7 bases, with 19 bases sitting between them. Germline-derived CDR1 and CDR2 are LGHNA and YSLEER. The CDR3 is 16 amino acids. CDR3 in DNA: TGCGCCAGCAGCCAAGAACCAGGGGTGGCTTTGGGGGAGCAGTACTTC. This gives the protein CASSQEPGVALGEQYF.

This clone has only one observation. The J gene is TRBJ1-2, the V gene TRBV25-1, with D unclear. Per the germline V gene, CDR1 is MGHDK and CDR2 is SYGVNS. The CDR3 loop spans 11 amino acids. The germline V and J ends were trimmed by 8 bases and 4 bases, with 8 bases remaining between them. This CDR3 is CASLEGYGYTF. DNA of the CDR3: TGTGCCAGCCTCGAGGGCTATGGCTACACCTTC.

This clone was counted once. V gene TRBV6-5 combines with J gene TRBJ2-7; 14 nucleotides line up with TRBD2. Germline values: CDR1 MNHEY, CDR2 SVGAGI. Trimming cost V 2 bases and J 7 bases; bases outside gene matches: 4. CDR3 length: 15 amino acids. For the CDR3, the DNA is TGTGCCAGCAGTTACGGACTAGCGGGAGGTGGGGAGCAGTACTTC. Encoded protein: CASSYGLAGGGEQYF.

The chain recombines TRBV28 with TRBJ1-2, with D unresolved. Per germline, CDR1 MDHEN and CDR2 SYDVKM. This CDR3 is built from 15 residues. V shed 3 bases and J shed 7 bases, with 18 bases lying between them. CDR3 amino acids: CASSFLSGVWAGYTF. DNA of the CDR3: TGTGCCAGCAGTTTCTTATCGGGAGTTTGGGCTGGCTACACCTTC.

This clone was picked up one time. This CDR3 reads CASRRGLATAYEQYF. Written as DNA, the CDR3 is TGTGCCAGCAGGCGCGGACTAGCAACGGCCTACGAGCAGTACTTC. The J gene is TRBJ2-7, the V gene TRBV11-2; 8 bases line up with TRBD2. V dropped 6 bases and J dropped 2; count of bases not matched to a gene: 9. This CDR3 is 15 amino acids long. Germline V lookup: CDR1 SGHAT, CDR2 FQNNGV.

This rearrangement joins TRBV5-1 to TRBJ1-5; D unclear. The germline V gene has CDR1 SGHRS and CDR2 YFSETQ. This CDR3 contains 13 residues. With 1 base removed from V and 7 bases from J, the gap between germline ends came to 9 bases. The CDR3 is CASSLTGLQPQHF. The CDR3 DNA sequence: TGCGCCAGCAGCTTGACGGGTTTGCAGCCCCAGCATTTT.

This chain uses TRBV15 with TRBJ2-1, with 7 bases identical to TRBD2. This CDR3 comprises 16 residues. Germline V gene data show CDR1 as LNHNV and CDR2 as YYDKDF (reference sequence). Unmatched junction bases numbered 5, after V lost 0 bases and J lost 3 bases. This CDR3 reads CATSRDRDYLYNEQFF. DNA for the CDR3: TGTGCCACCAGCAGAGATCGGGACTACCTCTACAATGAGCAGTTCTTC. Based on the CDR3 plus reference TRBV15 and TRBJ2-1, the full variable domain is DAMVIQNPRYQVTQFGKPVTLSCSQTLNHNVMYWYQQKSSQAPKLLFHYYDKDFNNEADTPDNFQSRRPNTSFCFLDIRSPGLGDTAMYLCATSRDRDYLYNEQFFGPGTRLTVL.

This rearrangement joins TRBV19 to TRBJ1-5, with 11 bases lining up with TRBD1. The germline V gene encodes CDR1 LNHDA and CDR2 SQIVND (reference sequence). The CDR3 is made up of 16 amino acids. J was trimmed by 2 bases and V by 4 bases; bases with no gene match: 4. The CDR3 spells CASSTLDRGRNQPQHF. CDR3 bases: TGTGCCAGTAGTACTCTGGACAGGGGGCGCAATCAGCCCCAGCATTTT.

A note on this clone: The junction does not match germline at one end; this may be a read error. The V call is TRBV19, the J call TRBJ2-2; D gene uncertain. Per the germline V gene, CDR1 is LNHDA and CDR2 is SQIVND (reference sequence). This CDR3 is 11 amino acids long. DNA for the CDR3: TGTGCCAGTCACGACACGGGGGAGCTGTTTTTT. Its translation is CASHDTGELFF.

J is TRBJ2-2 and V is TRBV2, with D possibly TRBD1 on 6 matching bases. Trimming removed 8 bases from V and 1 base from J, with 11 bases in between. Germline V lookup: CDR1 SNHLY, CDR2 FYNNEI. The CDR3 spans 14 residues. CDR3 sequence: CASRWTVNTGELFF. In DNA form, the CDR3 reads TGTGCCAGCCGATGGACAGTGAACACCGGGGAGCTGTTTTTT. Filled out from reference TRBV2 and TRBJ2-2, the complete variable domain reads EPEVTQTPSHQVTQMGQEVILRCVPISNHLYFYWYRQILGQKVEFLVSFYNNEISEKSEIFDDQFSVERPDGSNFTLKIRSTKLEDSAMYFCASRWTVNTGELFFGEGSRLTVL.

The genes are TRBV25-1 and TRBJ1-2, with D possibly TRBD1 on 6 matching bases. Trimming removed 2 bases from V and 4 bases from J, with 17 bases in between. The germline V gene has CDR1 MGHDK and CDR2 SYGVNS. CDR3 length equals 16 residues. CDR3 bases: TGTGCCAGCAGTGAAACGACAGGCCAGTATACCTATGGCTACACCTTC. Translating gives CASSETTGQYTYGYTF.

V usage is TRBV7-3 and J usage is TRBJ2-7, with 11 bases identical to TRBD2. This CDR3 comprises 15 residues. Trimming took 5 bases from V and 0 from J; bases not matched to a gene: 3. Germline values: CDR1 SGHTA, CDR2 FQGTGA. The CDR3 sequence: CASSLGTSGSYEQYF. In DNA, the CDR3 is TGTGCCAGCAGCCTAGGGACTAGCGGCTCCTACGAGCAGTACTTC.